The 10 T cell receptor beta chains below come from one sample, sequenced in a study of blood T cells in healthy people across ages. Alongside a J-beta primer mix, a sample-barcoded 5' primer served in a second PCR lasting 7 to 11 cycles. TCRdb reanalysed the 5' RACE reads using MiXCR and keeps one entry per CDR3 protein. Found here are about 900,000 distinct CDR3 sequences, 48% of them singletons; the top ten hold roughly 13%. Sequencing was carried out using blood. The source of these receptors is a man aged 25-45 years in good health.

This clonotype appeared a single time. The chain joins TRBV12-3 or TRBV12-4 to TRBJ2-4; a weak D match, TRBD1 (5 bases). TRBJ2-7 explains the end of the DNA better; the J call may be wrong. This CDR3 has 12 amino acids. The CDR3 protein is CASSVTGSEQYF. The DNA of the CDR3 is TGTGCCAGCAGTGTAACAGGCTCCGAGCAGTACTTC.

The chain employs TRBV6-2 or TRBV6-3 and TRBJ2-3; 11 nucleotides line up with TRBD2. Trimming took 6 bases from V and 6 from J; bases not matched to a gene: 8. Germline V CDR1 and CDR2: MNHEY, SVGEGT. This CDR3 is built from 15 residues. CDR3 protein: CASRLAGVFIDTQYF. Here the CDR3 DNA reads TGTGCCAGCAGACTAGCGGGGGTGTTTATCGATACGCAGTATTTT.

The chain carries TRBV5-1 and TRBJ2-7, with TRBD1 as a possible D gene (5 bases). Germline V CDR1 and CDR2: SGHRS, YFSETQ. V lost 3 bases and J 5 bases, leaving 18 bases between the germline ends. The CDR3 covers 15 residues. The CDR3 region is CASSWRWGVSDEQYF. CDR3 nucleotides: TGCGCCAGCAGCTGGAGATGGGGCGTATCAGACGAGCAGTACTTC.

This clonotype has just a few counts. This chain links TRBV12-3 or TRBV12-4 with TRBJ1-2, with 9 bases that match TRBD1. The CDR3 totals 13 residues. Trimming took 7 bases from V and 8 from J; bases not matched to a gene: 8. The CDR3 bases are TGTGCCAGCAATCAAGACAGGGGGAACGGCTACACCTTC. Protein sequence: CASNQDRGNGYTF.

This clonotype was recorded many times. CDR3 sequence reads: CASSYRGKETQYF. The CDR3 region has the DNA TGTGCCAGCAGTTACAGGGGTAAAGAGACCCAGTACTTC. The chain employs TRBV6-5 and TRBJ2-5, with TRBD1 as a possible D gene (5 bases). V shed 2 bases and J shed 3 bases, with 7 bases lying between them. The CDR3 sequence is 13 residues long. CDR1 is MNHEY, CDR2 SVGAGI, per germline.

This clonotype occurred a few times. This chain uses TRBV7-2 with TRBJ2-3; TRBD1 agrees at 7 bases. Germline V gives CDR1 SGHTA, CDR2 FQGNSA. The CDR3 is 15 residues long. The V and J ends lost 4 bases and 2 bases, in that order; junction bases with no gene match: 6. CDR3: CASSSRQGNTDTQYF. The CDR3 nucleotides read TGTGCCAGCAGCTCCCGACAGGGAAACACAGATACGCAGTATTTT.

Only a few counts were recorded for this clonotype. V is TRBV6-4 and J is TRBJ2-3, with 8 positions matching TRBD1. Trimming cost V 0 bases and J 1 base; bases outside gene matches: 0. The CDR3 loop spans 15 amino acids. CDR1 and CDR2 from the germline V gene are MRHNA and SNTAGT. This CDR3 is CASSDSGQGTDTQYF. CDR3 DNA sequence: TGTGCCAGCAGTGACTCGGGACAGGGCACAGATACGCAGTATTTT.

The chain carries TRBV20-1 and TRBJ2-5, with D perhaps matching TRBD1 or TRBD2 (5 bases each). V was pared by 3 bases and J by 7 bases, with 18 bases between. The CDR3 runs to 14 residues. CDR1 and CDR2 from the germline V gene are DFQATT and SNEGSKA (reference sequence). For the CDR3, the DNA is TGCAGTGCTAGGTGGGGGACCAATGGGGGGACCCAGTACTTC. Protein: CSARWGTNGGTQYF.

This clonotype was seen only a few times. The chain recombines TRBV4-1 with TRBJ1-2; TRBD1 matches at 7 bases. This CDR3 has 15 amino acids. Germline values: CDR1 MGHRA, CDR2 YSYEKL. The V gene end was trimmed by 1 base and the J gene end by 2 bases; junction bases not matched to a gene: 4. CDR3 protein: CASSQGQTGNYGYTF. The CDR3 DNA is TGCGCCAGCAGCCAAGGACAGACAGGGAACTATGGCTACACCTTC.

This sequence joins TRBV7-9 and TRBJ2-6; a weak D match, TRBD1 (6 bases). Trimming removed 5 bases from V and 9 bases from J, with 17 bases in between. Germline V gene lookup returns CDR1 SEHNR and CDR2 FQNEAQ (reference sequence). The CDR3 sequence is 15 residues long. The CDR3 coding sequence is TGTGCCAGCAGCCCACGGAGATTCAGGGGCAACGTCCTGACTTTC. Protein product: CASSPRRFRGNVLTF. Combining the CDR3 with reference TRBV7-9 and TRBJ2-6 gives the whole variable domain DTGVSQNPRHKITKRGQNVTFRCDPISEHNRLYWYRQTLGQGPEFLTYFQNEAQLEKSRLLSDRFSAERPKGSFSTLEIQRTEQGDSAMYLCASSPRRFRGNVLTFGAGSRLTVL.